The TCR beta chain described here comes from a study of human T cells and chemical hapten exposure. Study-wide background: Patients got weekly scalp diphenylcyclopropenone doses over the approximately 24-week study.

Study results and caveats: DPC sensitization produced no change in TCRs with frequency above 1 in 1000.

As regards this clonotype: Its antigen is still unknown.

TCRdb re-analysed the RACE reads in MiXCR, keeping a single row per CDR3 protein. This sample has a few hundred thousand distinct CDR3 sequences, with about 6.9% found just once. Trimming cost V 4 bases and J 5 bases, with 12 bases left between them. The CDR3 covers 14 residues. CDR1 is SGHRS and CDR2 is YFSETQ in the germline V gene. Time point of the sample: patch test 2, 6 weeks after DPC sensitization. Treatment indicated: therapeutic diphenylcyclopropenone sensitization with weekly scalp DPC. The total RNA was obtained from whole blood that was not fractionated. The sample in question was whole blood, obtained in connection with sensitization to the hapten diphenylcyclopropenone (DPC). The chain uses TRBV5-1 and TRBJ1-4, with D maybe TRBD1 (6 bases). The TCR originated in a woman aged 18-35 years with alopecia areata. Some clones in this sample may be carry-over from other donors' samples. The CDR3 DNA follows: TGCGCCAGCAGCCAACAGGGTCAAAATGAAAAACTGTTTTTT. Its protein is CASSQQGQNEKLFF.